Below, 3 T cell receptor beta chains from the same sample are listed, as sequenced in a study of blood T cells in healthy people across ages. A sample-barcoded 5' primer and a J-beta primer mix were used in a second PCR of about 7 to 11 cycles. TCRdb passed the 5' RACE reads through MiXCR, listing each CDR3 protein once. Altogether roughly 1.7 million distinct CDR3 sequences are present, roughly 32% being singletons, with the ten largest covering 11%. Sequencing was done on a sample of blood. The source is a woman aged 25 to 39 in good health.

The chain couples TRBV20-1 to TRBJ2-1, with TRBD2 matching 10 bases. J lost 6 bases, V lost 6 bases, and 8 bases had no gene match. The CDR3 runs 14 residues. The germline V gene has CDR1 DFQATT and CDR2 SNEGSKA (reference sequence). The CDR3 nucleotides are TGCAGTGCCCCCCTAGCGGGAGTTTCCAATGAGCAGTTCTTC. Translation gives CSAPLAGVSNEQFF.

This clonotype was found a few times. The chain links TRBV6-5 to TRBJ2-7; tentatively, D is TRBD1 (6 bases). CDR3 length: 14 amino acids. The germline V and J ends were trimmed by 2 bases and 6 bases, with 14 bases remaining between them. Germline CDR1 is MNHEY and CDR2 is SVGAGI. The CDR3 reads CASSYQGPGAEQYF. Written as DNA, the CDR3 is TGTGCCAGCAGTTACCAGGGGCCGGGTGCCGAGCAGTACTTC.

A remark on this clonotype: An end of the junction does not agree with germline; a read error may underlie this. The chain carries TRBV4-1 and TRBJ2-1; D is unclear. Germline CDR1 MGHRA, CDR2 YSYEKL. The CDR3 runs 14 residues. The CDR3 DNA follows: TGCGCCAGCAGCCAAGATCGGGCGTACAATAAGCAGTTCTTC. Amino acid sequence: CASSQDRAYNKQFF.